The rows below give T cell receptor beta chains drawn from one sample of a study of T cell responses to AZD1222 COVID-19 vaccine. Method: immunoSEQ multiplex PCR; TCRdb's copy keeps in-frame clones and lacks some. The sample consists of more than 85,000 clones, about 78% of them appearing once. The material was peripheral blood, obtained on day 0 of AZD1222 vaccination. The receptors here all came from an adult in good health. Both conserved end residues are part of each CDR3. Fields, in order: CDR3 protein, CDR3 DNA, clone size, D gene, J gene, V gene. The D gene is left open where the match is weak. Part of the rows lack a size; the others show once, few, many or a class for expanded clones.

CDR3: CAISEDSAYNEQFF
DNA: TGTGCCATCAGTGAGGACTCGGCTTACAATGAGCAGTTCTTC
size: few
D: .
J: TRBJ2-1
V: TRBV10-3

CDR3: CASSLQGTGEQYF
DNA: TGTGCCAGCAGTTTGCAGGGGACTGGGGAGCAGTACTTC
size: .
D: .
J: TRBJ2-7
V: TRBV28

CDR3: CATSDPGTSGNGELFF
DNA: TGTGCCACCAGTGATCCGGGGACTAGCGGGAACGGGGAGCTGTTTTTT
size: .
D: TRBD2
J: TRBJ2-2
V: TRBV24-1

CDR3: CASSPRQGAINEQYF
DNA: TGTGCCAGCAGCCCCCGACAGGGGGCAATAAACGAGCAGTACTTC
size: once
D: TRBD1
J: TRBJ2-7
V: TRBV9

CDR3: CASSLWEGNEKAFF
DNA: TGTGCCAGCAGTTTATGGGAGGGAAACGAGAAGGCTTTCTTT
size: .
D: .
J: TRBJ1-1
V: TRBV28

CDR3: CASSLVLSGELFF
DNA: TGCGCCAGCAGCTTGGTTCTGAGCGGGGAGCTGTTTTTT
size: .
D: .
J: TRBJ2-2
V: TRBV5-1

CDR3: CASSRRDRGFNEQFF
DNA: TGTGCCAGTAGTCGTAGGGACAGGGGGTTCAATGAGCAGTTCTTC
size: .
D: TRBD1
J: TRBJ2-1
V: TRBV19

CDR3: CASSREVNTEAFF
DNA: TGTGCCAGCTCAAGGGAAGTGAACACTGAAGCTTTCTTT
size: .
D: .
J: TRBJ1-1
V: TRBV18

CDR3: CASSLSGYGYTF
DNA: TGTGCCAGCAGTTTGTCGGGATATGGCTACACCTTC
size: few
D: .
J: TRBJ1-2
V: TRBV28

CDR3: CASSLIRTSGMSLTYEQYF
DNA: TGTGCCAGCAGCTTAATTCGGACTAGCGGGATGTCACTGACCTACGAGCAGTACTTC
size: .
D: TRBD2
J: TRBJ2-7
V: TRBV28

CDR3: CASSLGGGVNYGYTF
DNA: TGTGCCAGCAGCTTAGGAGGAGGGGTTAACTATGGCTACACCTTC
size: .
D: .
J: TRBJ1-2
V: TRBV7-2

CDR3: CASSSTWALGEQYF
DNA: TGTGCCAGCAGCTCAACTTGGGCCTTGGGGGAGCAGTACTTC
size: .
D: .
J: TRBJ2-7
V: TRBV7-2

CDR3: CASSAREPSYNEQFF
DNA: TGTGCCAGCAGCGCCCGGGAGCCATCCTACAATGAGCAGTTCTTC
size: .
D: .
J: TRBJ2-1
V: TRBV7-8

CDR3: CASMRSGRAIEQFF
DNA: TGTGCCAGCATGCGTAGCGGGAGGGCCATTGAGCAGTTCTTC
size: once
D: TRBD2
J: TRBJ2-1
V: TRBV6-5

CDR3: CASRLDTGELFF
DNA: TGTGCCAGCAGATTAGACACCGGGGAGCTGTTTTTT
size: .
D: .
J: TRBJ2-2
V: TRBV6-5

CDR3: CSVERSGTLYF
DNA: TGCAGCGTTGAAAGAAGCGGGACCCTTTACTTC
size: .
D: TRBD2
J: TRBJ2-4
V: TRBV29-1

CDR3: CATSRDLILQETQYF
DNA: TGTGCCACCAGCAGAGATCTGATACTTCAAGAGACCCAGTACTTC
size: .
D: .
J: TRBJ2-5
V: TRBV15

CDR3: CASSWGDYGYTF
DNA: TGTGCCAGTAGTTGGGGGGACTATGGCTACACCTTC
size: .
D: .
J: TRBJ1-2
V: TRBV19

CDR3: CASSLPRTGVYGYTF
DNA: TGTGCCAGCAGTTTACCCAGGACAGGAGTTTATGGCTACACCTTC
size: many
D: TRBD1
J: TRBJ1-2
V: TRBV28

CDR3: CASSVGGTGVSPLHF
DNA: TGTGCCAGCAGCGTAGGGGGTACGGGGGTTTCACCCCTCCACTTT
size: medium-sized
D: .
J: TRBJ1-6
V: TRBV9

CDR3: CAMATDQANVLTF
DNA: TGTGCCATGGCGACAGACCAGGCCAACGTCCTGACTTTC
size: .
D: .
J: TRBJ2-6
V: TRBV10-3

CDR3: CASRLQGAGEETQYF
DNA: TGTGCCAGCAGGCTACAGGGGGCTGGGGAAGAGACCCAGTACTTC
size: .
D: TRBD1
J: TRBJ2-5
V: TRBV28

CDR3: CAWSVPGRETQYF
DNA: TGTGCCTGGAGTGTACCCGGGAGGGAGACCCAGTACTTC
size: .
D: TRBD2
J: TRBJ2-5
V: TRBV30

CDR3: CASKGWADTQYF
DNA: TGTGCCAGCAAGGGGTGGGCCGATACGCAGTATTTT
size: .
D: .
J: TRBJ2-3
V: TRBV2

CDR3: CASSRSPGQTNEKLFF
DNA: TGTGCCAGCTCACGCTCTCCGGGACAGACTAATGAAAAACTGTTTTTT
size: .
D: TRBD1
J: TRBJ1-4
V: TRBV18

CDR3: CASSPGAGNTIYF
DNA: TGCGCCAGCAGTCCTGGGGCTGGAAACACCATATATTTT
size: .
D: .
J: TRBJ1-3
V: TRBV10-2

CDR3: CASRTSGIPEQFF
DNA: TGTGCCAGTCGGACTAGCGGGATTCCTGAGCAGTTCTTC
size: once
D: TRBD2
J: TRBJ2-1
V: TRBV6-5

CDR3: CASRLANPVLNTEAFF
DNA: TGTGCAAGTCGCTTAGCTAATCCGGTATTGAACACTGAAGCTTTCTTT
size: .
D: .
J: TRBJ1-1
V: TRBV12-2

CDR3: CASSFEPTDTQYF
DNA: TGTGCCAGCAGCTTTGAGCCCACAGATACGCAGTATTTT
size: .
D: .
J: TRBJ2-3
V: TRBV5-5

CDR3: CASSINWTPVYEQYF
DNA: TGTGCCAGCAGCATAAACTGGACTCCCGTCTACGAGCAGTACTTC
size: .
D: .
J: TRBJ2-7
V: TRBV7-2

CDR3: CASSLEIDQPQHF
DNA: TGTGCCAGCAGTTTGGAGATTGATCAGCCCCAGCATTTT
size: .
D: .
J: TRBJ1-5
V: TRBV12-3/TRBV12-4

CDR3: CASSSEYGNNEQFF
DNA: TGTGCCAGCAGCTCTGAGTACGGGAACAATGAGCAGTTCTTC
size: .
D: .
J: TRBJ2-1
V: TRBV11-2

CDR3: CASSLLAGGPRETQYF
DNA: TGTGCCAGCAGTTTATTAGCGGGAGGGCCTCGAGAGACCCAGTACTTC
size: .
D: TRBD2
J: TRBJ2-5
V: TRBV6-5

CDR3: CASSLGAQDVQETQYF
DNA: TGTGCCAGCAGCTTAGGGGCCCAAGACGTTCAAGAGACCCAGTACTTC
size: .
D: .
J: TRBJ2-5
V: TRBV7-7

CDR3: CASSQDSQSSPLHF
DNA: TGCGCCAGCAGCCAAGATTCGCAGAGTTCACCCCTCCACTTT
size: .
D: .
J: TRBJ1-6
V: TRBV4-3

CDR3: CASSSRDRGYEQYF
DNA: TGTGCCAGCAGTTCACGGGACAGGGGGTACGAGCAGTACTTC
size: .
D: TRBD1
J: TRBJ2-7
V: TRBV2

CDR3: CAKKGGRAGSSYNEQFF
DNA: TGTGCCAAAAAAGGGGGGCGCGCGGGTAGCTCCTACAATGAGCAGTTCTTC
size: .
D: .
J: TRBJ2-1
V: TRBV2

CDR3: CASSLGGPQYF
DNA: TGTGCCAGCAGTCTAGGGGGGCCCCAGTACTTC
size: once
D: .
J: TRBJ2-5
V: TRBV6-5

CDR3: CASSQPTGRGDEQYF
DNA: TGCGCCAGCAGCCAACCGACAGGGAGAGGGGACGAGCAGTACTTC
size: .
D: TRBD1
J: TRBJ2-7
V: TRBV5-1

CDR3: CASSMKGGSATNEKLFF
DNA: TGTGCCAGCTCAATGAAGGGGGGCAGTGCCACTAATGAAAAACTGTTTTTT
size: .
D: .
J: TRBJ1-4
V: TRBV18

CDR3: CSASKAAGVGYEQYF
DNA: TGCAGTGCTAGTAAGGCGGCGGGAGTGGGGTACGAGCAGTACTTC
size: .
D: TRBD2
J: TRBJ2-7
V: TRBV20-1

CDR3: CASTLQLIRRTSGKGVLYNEQFF
DNA: TGTGCCAGCACCCTTCAACTTATCCGACGGACTAGCGGGAAGGGGGTCCTTTACAATGAGCAGTTCTTC
size: .
D: TRBD2
J: TRBJ2-1
V: TRBV28

CDR3: CASSFGDREEQPQHF
DNA: TGTGCCAGCAGTTTTGGGGACAGGGAGGAACAGCCCCAGCATTTT
size: .
D: TRBD1
J: TRBJ1-5
V: TRBV28

CDR3: CASSEAGGTGDYNEQFF
DNA: TGTGCCAGCAGTGAAGCTGGAGGGACAGGGGATTACAATGAGCAGTTCTTC
size: few
D: TRBD1
J: TRBJ2-1
V: TRBV6-1

CDR3: CAWTLGTSRYNEQFF
DNA: TGTGCCTGGACCCTCGGGACTAGCCGCTACAATGAGCAGTTCTTC
size: .
D: TRBD2
J: TRBJ2-1
V: TRBV30

CDR3: CAWSTGRWGYTF
DNA: TGTGCCTGGAGTACGGGGAGGTGGGGCTACACCTTC
size: .
D: .
J: TRBJ1-2
V: TRBV30

CDR3: CASSHGHSPGQGGQPQHF
DNA: TGCGCCAGCAGCCATGGCCACTCGCCGGGACAGGGAGGACAGCCCCAGCATTTT
size: .
D: TRBD1
J: TRBJ1-5
V: TRBV4-1

CDR3: CASSQEREDTQYF
DNA: TGCGCCAGCAGCCAAGAAAGGGAAGATACGCAGTATTTT
size: .
D: .
J: TRBJ2-3
V: TRBV4-3

CDR3: CASSEKGELFF
DNA: TGTGCCAGTAGCGAGAAGGGGGAGCTGTTTTTT
size: .
D: .
J: TRBJ2-2
V: TRBV19

CDR3: CARSLALGGVSGELFF
DNA: TGTGCCAGGAGCCTCGCCCTAGGGGGCGTTAGCGGGGAGCTGTTTTTT
size: .
D: TRBD1
J: TRBJ2-2
V: TRBV30

CDR3: CASRLSRTLYEQYF
DNA: TGTGCAAGTCGCTTATCCAGGACTTTATACGAGCAGTACTTC
size: .
D: .
J: TRBJ2-7
V: TRBV12-2

CDR3: CASSPGLQGVGEKLFF
DNA: TGCGCCAGCAGCCCTGGGCTACAGGGGGTTGGGGAAAAACTGTTTTTT
size: .
D: TRBD1
J: TRBJ1-4
V: TRBV5-1